This TCR beta chain was obtained from a study of blood T cell repertoires in COVID-19. Clones were sequenced by immunoSEQ multiplex PCR, and TCRdb holds only the in-frame ones, with some missing. Counted here are more than 30,000 clones, 80% to 90% occurring once; the ten biggest clones make up about 14%. CDR3 length: 17 residues. CDR1 and CDR2 from the germline V gene are SGHDT and YYEEEE. J gave up 4 bases and V 1 base, and 9 bases lay outside the gene matches. Sequenced material: peripheral blood. This TCR derives from a man in his sixties with active COVID-19. This chain joins TRBV5-6 and TRBJ2-3, with TRBD2 identical over 10 bases. The CDR3 nucleotides are TGTGCCAGCAGCTTGACCGTAGCGGGAGGTGGCGCAGATACGCAGTATTTT. Translation: CASSLTVAGGGADTQYF.